The table lists the clone carrying this T cell receptor (beta chain) with many counts. Its antigen is not known. The source of the sample is a study of T-cell reconstitution after alpha-beta-depleted transplantation in children. Study findings and constraints: Expanded graft clones numbering several hundred reportedly gave rise to alpha-beta T cells about two months after transplant. At one year after transplant, newly produced T cells mostly accounted for T-cell counts and diversity.

TCRbeta library preparation incorporated unique molecular identifiers. TCRdb independently ran MiXCR on the PCR reads; one entry per CDR3 protein. The sample gives fewer than 450,000 distinct CDR3 sequences, 15% to 20% of which show up once; about 41% is in the top ten. V was shortened by 9 bases and J by 1 base, with 12 bases between the two germline ends. The CDR3 extends over 13 amino acids. The V and J genes are TRBV12-3 or TRBV12-4 and TRBJ1-1; D is unresolved. Sequenced here: PBMCs, mostly from graft donor cells, sampled 360 days after TCRalphabeta/CD19-depleted stem cell transplant. This clonotype originated in a male patient aged 2-10 years who had a stem cell transplant for acute lymphoblastic leukemia, so the T cells may come from the graft donor. This CDR3 reads CASWRTPNTEAFF. DNA of the CDR3: TGTGCCAGTTGGCGGACTCCGAACACTGAAGCTTTCTTT.